Following are 7 T cell receptor beta chains from one sample sequenced in a study of post-analysis software for immune sequencing data. Study conclusions and caveats: About five TRBV segments appeared more often in patients than in controls, and TRBV5-6, TRBV5-1 and TRBV20-1 were among these.

Antigens for these TCRs are unknown. The TCR beta cDNA libraries contained unique molecular identifiers. TCRdb called the PCR reads again in MiXCR, with one record for every CDR3 protein. The sample includes approximately 730,000 distinct CDR3 sequences, roughly 29% of them seen just once. Material: blood. Receptors were obtained from a girl aged 5-17 years with multiple sclerosis.

The chain couples TRBV11-2 to TRBJ2-5; D gene uncertain. Germline V CDR1 and CDR2: SGHAT, FQNNGV. Deletions cut 0 bases from V and 11 bases from J, with 13 bases between. This CDR3 is 13 amino acids long. CDR3 residues: CASSLERNNEQYF. In nucleotides, the CDR3 is TGTGCCAGCAGCTTAGAGCGGAACAATGAGCAGTACTTC.

This clonotype was seen only a few times. The CDR3 spells CSVKRGAVFSVPPYNEQFF. In DNA, the CDR3 is TGCAGCGTAAAAAGGGGGGCAGTTTTTAGCGTGCCTCCCTACAATGAGCAGTTCTTC. The genes are TRBV29-1 and TRBJ2-1; D may be TRBD1 or TRBD2 (6 bases each). V gave up 6 bases and J gave up 2 bases, with 29 bases separating them. The germline V gene has CDR1 SQVTM and CDR2 ANQGSEA. This CDR3 spans 19 amino acids.

This clonotype was seen a single time. The chain couples TRBV6-5 to TRBJ1-4, with D unclear. Germline V CDR1 and CDR2: MNHEY, SVGAGI. Trimming pared 2 bases from V and 4 bases from J, leaving 14 bases between. This CDR3 contains 16 residues. The DNA of the CDR3 is TGTGCCAGCAGTTACCCCGACGGACCATTTAATGAAAAACTGTTTTTT. Translated: CASSYPDGPFNEKLFF.

The chain combines TRBV27 with TRBJ2-1; D perhaps matches TRBD1 (7 bases). Germline CDR1 reads MNHEY; CDR2 reads SMNVEV (reference sequence). The germline V and J ends were trimmed by 11 bases and 7 bases, with 18 bases remaining between them. The CDR3 consists of 13 residues. This chain's CDR3 is CASSRSGGNEQFF. CDR3 in DNA: TGTGCCTCCTCAAGGTCAGGGGGGAATGAGCAGTTCTTC.

This clonotype was recorded at least ten times. CDR3 sequence (DNA): TGCGCCAGCAGCCGTCTCAGGTACAATGAGCAGTTCTTC. This codes for CASSRLRYNEQFF. V usage is TRBV4-1 and J usage is TRBJ2-1, with no clear D. The V end was cut by 4 bases, the J end by 4 bases, with 8 bases between. Germline V lookup: CDR1 MGHRA, CDR2 YSYEKL. The CDR3 is 13 amino acids.

The rearrangement links TRBV7-2 to TRBJ2-5; tentative D call: TRBD2 (6 bases). V was cut by 5 bases and J by 11 bases, with 21 bases left in between. The CDR3 covers 14 residues. The germline CDR1 and CDR2 sequences are SGHTA and FQGNSA. DNA of the CDR3: TGTGCCAGCAGCGTTAGACTTATCGGGGGTGAGCAGTACTTC. Its translation: CASSVRLIGGEQYF.

The genes are TRBV18 and TRBJ2-2, with D perhaps TRBD2 (6 bases). Trimming took off 0 bases at V and 13 bases at J, with 24 bases between the two ends. The CDR3 covers 17 residues. Germline CDR1 KGHSH, CDR2 LQKENI. The CDR3 protein is CASSPPPSGVTGELLFF. The CDR3 bases are TGTGCCAGCTCACCACCTCCGTCGGGGGTAACCGGGGAGCTGCTGTTTTTT.